This T cell receptor (beta chain) is from a study of OX40 agonist ivuxolimab in advanced cancers. Points from the study as a whole: Normalized expansion of T-cell clones was also low for some nonresponders. At doses 0.1 to 3.0 mg/kg, CD4+ and CD8+ clones expanded. Expanded clones tended on average to be more numerous among CD8+ T cells than CD4+.

With respect to this clone: The target antigen is unknown.

Germline lookup yields CDR1 KGHSH and CDR2 LQKENI. Unmatched junction bases numbered 10, after V lost 6 bases and J lost 6 bases. The CDR3 length is 16 residues. The assay was immunoSEQ multiplex PCR, and TCRdb's table has in-frame clones only and misses some. The sample contains tens of thousands of clones, about 85% of which appear only once. Blood draws occurred at baseline, cycle 4 day 1, and cycle 7 day 1. Source: CD4+ or CD8+ T cells sorted from blood, taken in a trial of the OX40 agonist ivuxolimab. The rearrangement links TRBV18 to TRBJ1-5, with TRBD1 matching over 11 bases. The sequence was collected from an adult with an advanced solid tumor such as melanoma, head and neck, liver or kidney cancer. CDR3 DNA sequence: TGTGCCAGCTCCCAAGAAAGGACAGGGGGCTTTCAGCCCCAGCATTTT. It encodes CASSQERTGGFQPQHF.